A selection of T cell receptor beta chains follows, all from one sample in a study of shared clonotypes between healthy human individuals. The repertoire was sequenced with immunoSEQ multiplex PCR; TCRdb's copy has only in-frame clones and lacks some. The data hold around 2.3 million clones, with 95% observed a single time. Sequenced sample: naive CD4+ T cells sorted from blood. The origin of the receptors is a man aged 18 to 30 in good health. The conserved cysteine and the conserved F or W are not part of the CDR3 here. A row's size may be missing; if present it is once, few, many or a size class.

J gene,V gene,clone size,CDR3 protein
TRBJ2-1,TRBV2,once,ASTREFHEQF
TRBJ2-3,TRBV9,.,ASSVEVNTDTQY
TRBJ2-3,TRBV2,.,AKGGGARTDTQY
TRBJ2-3,TRBV10-3,.,AIRDRGSPLSSTDTQY
TRBJ1-1,TRBV30,.,AWPRTGFGGMNTEAF
TRBJ1-3,TRBV7-9,.,ASSLASSGNTIY
TRBJ1-2,TRBV28,.,ASSLLTGTCT
TRBJ2-7,TRBV2,.,ASRGTGAYEQY
TRBJ2-7,TRBV2,.,ASSARTSGPYEQY
TRBJ1-1,TRBV5-4,.,ASSMDRRFSTEAF
TRBJ1-2,TRBV2,.,ASGRDREHYGYT
TRBJ1-1,TRBV5-1,.,ASSLTGINTEAF
TRBJ1-2,TRBV10-3,.,AISEPGYGYT
TRBJ1-2,TRBV27,.,ASSLSVGGGAGYGYT
TRBJ2-1,TRBV6-5,.,ASRLAGGPNEQF
TRBJ2-5,TRBV2,.,ASSRSAAGGETQY
TRBJ2-7,TRBV28,.,ASRGGGFYEQY
TRBJ2-1,TRBV4-1,few,ASSQDQGLAGANNEQF
TRBJ2-5,TRBV28,once,ASSSGTSGGIGETQY
TRBJ2-1,TRBV5-4,.,ASSLDRRGNEQF
TRBJ2-7,TRBV10-3,.,AISEVVKSYEQY
TRBJ1-5,TRBV9,.,ASSDEGGWPQH
TRBJ2-3,TRBV5-1,.,ASSVRTSGGGTDTQY
TRBJ1-3,TRBV4-1,.,ASSQAGISGNTIY
TRBJ2-3,TRBV19,.,ASSSIIFTDTQY
TRBJ1-2,TRBV6-5,.,ASSYGQGQGYT
TRBJ2-5,TRBV7-2,.,ASSLAQGTETD
TRBJ2-3,TRBV14,once,ASSQRIQTQY
TRBJ2-7,TRBV30,.,AWSSTRTESPYEQY
TRBJ1-1,TRBV6-4,.,ASSTNGGTEAF
TRBJ1-1,TRBV5-1,.,ASSGGTGSEAF
TRBJ1-2,TRBV6-6,.,ASRNSTAGRGGYT
TRBJ1-2,TRBV9,.,ASSRDRGGGYT
TRBJ1-3,TRBV4-1,once,ASSQDGRNSGNTIY
TRBJ2-3,TRBV5-4,.,ASSLAAGGQGTQY
TRBJ2-7,TRBV19,.,ASSIEQQGNRY